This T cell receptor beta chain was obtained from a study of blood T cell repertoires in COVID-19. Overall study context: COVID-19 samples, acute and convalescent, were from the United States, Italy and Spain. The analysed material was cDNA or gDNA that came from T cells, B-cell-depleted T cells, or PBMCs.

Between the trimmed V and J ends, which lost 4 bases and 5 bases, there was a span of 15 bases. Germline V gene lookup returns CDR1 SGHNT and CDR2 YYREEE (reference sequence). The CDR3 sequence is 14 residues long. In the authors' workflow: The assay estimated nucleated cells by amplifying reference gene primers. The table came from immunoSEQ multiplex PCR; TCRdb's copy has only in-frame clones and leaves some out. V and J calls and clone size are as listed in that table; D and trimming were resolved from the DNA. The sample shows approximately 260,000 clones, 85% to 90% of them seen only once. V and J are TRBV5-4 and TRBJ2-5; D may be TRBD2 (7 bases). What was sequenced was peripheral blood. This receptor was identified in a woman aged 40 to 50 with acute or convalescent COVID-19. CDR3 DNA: TGTGCCAGCAGCAATGAGGGGGGGCTGGAGACCCAGTACTTC. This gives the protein CASSNEGGLETQYF.